The 24 T cell receptor beta chains presented below share a single source sample, sequenced in a study of OX40 agonist ivuxolimab in advanced cancers. Method: immunoSEQ multiplex PCR; TCRdb's copy keeps in-frame clones and lacks some. This table holds roughly 76,000 clones, roughly 85% found once. The sequencing used CD4+ or CD8+ T cells sorted from blood, collected in a trial of the OX40 agonist ivuxolimab. These receptors were obtained from an adult with an advanced solid tumor such as melanoma, head and neck, liver or kidney cancer.

This clone was detected once. The chain has TRBV27 and TRBJ2-5; possibly TRBD1 or TRBD2 for D (5 bases each). Germline V gene sequence: CDR1 MNHEY, CDR2 SMNVEV (reference sequence). Trimming took 5 bases from V and 11 from J, leaving 12 bases between them. The CDR3 is 11 residues long. DNA for the CDR3: TGTGCCAGCAGTAGGGGTTGGGAGCAGTACTTC. This gives the protein CASSRGWEQYF.

The chain employs TRBV5-6 and TRBJ1-3; TRBD1 agrees at 7 bases. Per the germline V gene, CDR1 is SGHDT and CDR2 is YYEEEE. V gave up 4 bases and J gave up 12 bases; unmatched junction bases: 16. CDR3 length equals 15 residues. The CDR3 protein is CASSQLERGLDHIYF. Here the CDR3 DNA reads TGTGCCAGCAGCCAGCTAGAAAGGGGGCTCGACCACATATATTTT.

The chain carries TRBV6-5 and TRBJ1-3; D uncertain. V was pared by 0 bases and J by 0 bases, with 9 bases between. CDR3 size: 16 residues. Per germline, CDR1 MNHEY and CDR2 SVGAGI. The CDR3 region has the DNA TGTGCCAGCAGTTACTCGATGCGACACTCTGGAAACACCATATATTTT. Translated: CASSYSMRHSGNTIYF.

The J gene is TRBJ2-3, the V gene TRBV7-3; unclear D gene. This CDR3 region has 14 residues. CDR1 is SGHTA and CDR2 is FQGTGA in the germline V gene. V lost 2 bases to trimming and J lost 6 bases, with 12 bases between them. The CDR3 reads CASSLGSDPDTQYF. CDR3 nucleotide sequence: TGTGCCAGCAGCTTAGGGTCAGATCCGGATACGCAGTATTTT. The full variable domain, completed using reference TRBV7-3 and TRBJ2-3, is GAGVSQTPSNKVTEKGKYVELRCDPISGHTALYWYRQSLGQGPEFLIYFQGTGAADDSGLPNDRFFAVRPEGSVSTLKIQRTERGDSAVYLCASSLGSDPDTQYFGPGTRLTVL.

The chain couples TRBV2 to TRBJ2-3; tentatively, D is TRBD1 (7 bases). Between the trimmed V and J ends, which lost 0 bases and 3 bases, there was a span of 13 bases. The CDR3 has 16 residues. Per germline, CDR1 SNHLY and CDR2 FYNNEI. As DNA, the CDR3 is TGTGCCAGCAGTGAAGCGCAGGGGGGAACAACAGATACGCAGTATTTT. Encoded protein: CASSEAQGGTTDTQYF.

CDR3 sequence reads: CSVQNAPGAGSYNEQFF. As DNA, the CDR3 is TGCAGCGTACAGAACGCCCCAGGGGCAGGGTCCTACAATGAGCAGTTCTTC. The chain is built from TRBV29-1 and TRBJ2-1; D might be TRBD1 (6 bases). CDR1 and CDR2 (germline): SQVTM, ANQGSEA. This CDR3 has 17 amino acids. V lost 6 bases and J 1 base, leaving 22 bases between the germline ends.

This chain connects TRBV9 to TRBJ2-3; no definite D call. V gave up 2 bases and J gave up 2 bases, with 3 bases separating them. CDR1 SGDLS and CDR2 YYNGEE come from the germline V gene. The CDR3 runs to 12 residues. CDR3: CASSVNTDTQYF. CDR3 sequence (DNA): TGTGCCAGCAGCGTTAACACAGATACGCAGTATTTT.

This chain uses TRBV5-1 with TRBJ2-7; TRBD2 matches at 7 bases. The CDR3 extends over 13 amino acids. Germline V gene data show CDR1 as SGHRS and CDR2 as YFSETQ. V gave up 0 bases and J gave up 6 bases; unmatched junction bases: 3. The CDR3 DNA sequence: TGCGCCAGCAGCTTGGTGGAGCGGGGCGAGCAGTACTTC. Protein: CASSLVERGEQYF.

The V call is TRBV7-8, the J call TRBJ1-1; D remains ambiguous. Germline values: CDR1 SGHVS, CDR2 FQNEAQ. The CDR3 covers 13 residues. V was pared by 7 bases and J by 1 base, with 10 bases between. The DNA of the CDR3 is TGTGCCAGCACCCTAAGAAGGAACACTGAAGCTTTCTTT. Translation: CASTLRRNTEAFF.

The V gene is TRBV6-5, the J gene TRBJ2-7; the D is unclear. With 6 bases removed from V and 4 bases from J, the gap between germline ends came to 7 bases. The CDR3 has 11 amino acids. Germline CDR1 and CDR2: MNHEY and SVGAGI. CDR3 nucleotide sequence: TGTGCCAGCAGCCGGAAATACGAGCAGTACTTC. It is translated as CASSRKYEQYF.

The chain combines TRBV5-1 with TRBJ2-3; perhaps TRBD2 as D (6 bases). Germline-derived CDR1 and CDR2 are SGHRS and YFSETQ. The CDR3 consists of 16 residues. The ends were cut back, 0 bases at V and 6 bases at J, with 17 bases in the middle. The CDR3 nucleotides read TGCGCCAGCAGCTTGGCCTATGGCCCGGGAGAGGATACGCAGTATTTT. Translated, it gives CASSLAYGPGEDTQYF.

This clone was found once. The gene calls are TRBV6-5 and TRBJ1-6, with D possibly matching TRBD1 (6 bases). There are 13 residues in the CDR3. Looked up from germline, CDR1 is MNHEY and CDR2 is SVGAGI. Trimming cost V 11 bases and J 1 base, with 9 bases left between them. The DNA for the CDR3 is TGTGCCGCCCAGGGGTCCTATAATTCACCCCTCCACTTT. Its translation: CAAQGSYNSPLHF.

This chain connects TRBV5-1 to TRBJ2-5, with D perhaps assigned TRBD1 or TRBD2 (5 bases each). V dropped 0 bases and J dropped 0 bases, with 9 bases sitting between them. Germline V gives CDR1 SGHRS, CDR2 YFSETQ. The length of the CDR3 is 15 residues. The CDR3 reads CASSLGGTNQETQYF. CDR3 coding DNA: TGCGCCAGCAGCTTGGGGGGGACCAACCAAGAGACCCAGTACTTC. Full variable domain (remainder filled in from reference TRBV5-1 and TRBJ2-5): KAGVTQTPRYLIKTRGQQVTLSCSPISGHRSVSWYQQTPGQGLQFLFEYFSETQRNKGNFPGRFSGRQFSNSRSEMNVSTLELGDSALYLCASSLGGTNQETQYFGPGTRLLVL.

This chain connects TRBV15 to TRBJ2-1, with TRBD2 matching over 10 bases. V lost 0 bases and J lost 4; bases outside the gene matches: 6. Germline CDR1 reads LNHNV; CDR2 reads YYDKDF (reference sequence). This CDR3 has 17 amino acids. The CDR3, as DNA: TGTGCCACCAGCAGAGATCCTGAGCGGGGGGGTTACAATGAGCAGTTCTTC. Amino acid sequence: CATSRDPERGGYNEQFF.

The chain carries TRBV6-1 and TRBJ2-7, with 9 bases that match TRBD2. This CDR3 is built from 16 residues. Germline CDR1 and CDR2: MNHNS and SASEGT. V shed 4 bases and J 3 bases; nucleotides not matched to a gene: 10. The CDR3 loop reads CASSVGGSSGVYEQYF. CDR3 nucleotide sequence: TGTGCCAGCAGTGTCGGGGGCTCTAGCGGGGTCTACGAGCAGTACTTC.

This sequence joins TRBV11-2 and TRBJ2-1; D unresolved. This CDR3 spans 13 amino acids. Trimming cost V 5 bases and J 10 bases, with 15 bases left between them. Germline V gene data show CDR1 as SGHAT and CDR2 as FQNNGV. CDR3 loop: CASSPVWAREQFF. In nucleotides, the CDR3 is TGTGCCAGCAGCCCCGTGTGGGCCCGCGAGCAGTTCTTC.

The chain combines TRBV6-5 with TRBJ1-1; D might be TRBD1 (5 bases). From germline, CDR1 is MNHEY and CDR2 SVGAGI. The CDR3 totals 15 residues. V lost 0 bases to trimming and J lost 1 base, with 9 bases between them. The CDR3 spells CASSYSRTPNTEAFF. CDR3 in DNA: TGTGCCAGCAGTTACTCGAGGACACCGAACACTGAAGCTTTCTTT.

CDR3: CASRESGSGNTIYF. The DNA of the CDR3 is TGTGCCAGCAGGGAAAGCGGGTCTGGAAACACCATATATTTT. The rearrangement joins TRBV2 to TRBJ1-3, with unresolved D. The CDR3 is 14 amino acids. Per the germline V gene, CDR1 is SNHLY and CDR2 is FYNNEI. Trimming took 6 bases from V and 1 from J, leaving 10 bases between them.

The chain is built from TRBV27 and TRBJ2-1; the D gene is possibly TRBD1 (6 bases). CDR3 size: 14 residues. V was clipped by 4 bases and J by 8 bases, with 15 bases between them. Germline V gene data show CDR1 as MNHEY and CDR2 as SMNVEV (reference sequence). Written as DNA, the CDR3 is TGTGCCAGCAGTTGGGTGGGGGCAAGGGATGAGCAGTTCTTC. Residues: CASSWVGARDEQFF.

The rearrangement joins TRBV5-1 to TRBJ1-4; 8 nucleotides agree with TRBD1. The CDR3 runs to 14 residues. Germline loops: CDR1 SGHRS, CDR2 YFSETQ. The V gene end was trimmed by 4 bases and the J gene end by 6 bases; junction bases not matched to a gene: 5. Here the CDR3 reads CASSVDRVDEKLFF. CDR3 coding DNA: TGCGCCAGCAGCGTGGACAGGGTAGATGAAAAACTGTTTTTT.

The chain links TRBV10-1 to TRBJ1-3, with unresolved D. With 6 bases removed from V and 1 base from J, the gap between germline ends came to 10 bases. This CDR3 has 14 amino acids. Looked up from germline, CDR1 is WNHNN and CDR2 is SYGVQD (reference sequence). The CDR3 DNA follows: TGCGCCAGCAGCCCCCAGCCTTCTGGAAACACCATATATTTT. Encoded protein: CASSPQPSGNTIYF.

This clone appeared a single time. The V gene is TRBV6-1, the J gene TRBJ1-2, with D tentatively TRBD1 (5 bases). CDR1 and CDR2 from the germline V gene are MNHNS and SASEGT. V was cut by 0 bases and J by 4 bases, with 12 bases left in between. This CDR3 contains 15 residues. As DNA, the CDR3 is TGTGCCAGCAGTGAAGCAGGAAGACAGACCTATGGCTACACCTTC. It translates to CASSEAGRQTYGYTF.

This clone was picked up one time. The CDR3 region has the DNA TGTGCCAGCAGTTACGGGGACAGGCTGACGCACACTGAAGCTTTCTTT. Encoded protein: CASSYGDRLTHTEAFF. V and J are TRBV6-5 and TRBJ1-1; 8 positions match TRBD1. Germline V gene lookup returns CDR1 MNHEY and CDR2 SVGAGI. V dropped 2 bases and J dropped 3; count of bases not matched to a gene: 8. This CDR3 comprises 16 residues.

This chain uses TRBV6-6 with TRBJ1-3; D is undetermined. V was pared by 2 bases and J by 2 bases, with 7 bases between. This CDR3 is 14 amino acids long. Germline V lookup: CDR1 MNHNY, CDR2 SVGAGI (reference sequence). The CDR3 region has the DNA TGTGCCAGCAGTTACGGCCAGACTGGAAACACCATATATTTT. Translation: CASSYGQTGNTIYF.